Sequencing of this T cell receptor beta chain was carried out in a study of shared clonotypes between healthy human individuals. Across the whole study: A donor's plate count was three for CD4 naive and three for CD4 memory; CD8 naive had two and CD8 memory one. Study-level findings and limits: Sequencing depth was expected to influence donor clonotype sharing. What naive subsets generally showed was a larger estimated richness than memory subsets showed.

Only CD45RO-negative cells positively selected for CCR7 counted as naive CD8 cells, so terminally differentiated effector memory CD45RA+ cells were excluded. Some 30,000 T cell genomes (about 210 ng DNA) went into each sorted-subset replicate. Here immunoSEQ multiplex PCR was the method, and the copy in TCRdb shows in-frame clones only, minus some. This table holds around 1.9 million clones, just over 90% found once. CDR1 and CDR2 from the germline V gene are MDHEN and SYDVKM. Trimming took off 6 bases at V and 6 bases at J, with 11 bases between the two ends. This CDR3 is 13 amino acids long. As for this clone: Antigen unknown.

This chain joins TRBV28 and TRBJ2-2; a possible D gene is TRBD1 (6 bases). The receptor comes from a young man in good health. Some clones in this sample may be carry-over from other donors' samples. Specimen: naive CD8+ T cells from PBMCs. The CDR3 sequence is CASSPGTPGELFF. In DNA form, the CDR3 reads TGTGCCAGCAGCCCCGGGACACCCGGGGAGCTGTTTTTT.